Presented here are 6 T cell receptor beta chains from one specimen sequenced in a study of spatial heterogeneity in lung cancer. TCRdb independently ran MiXCR on the 5' RACE reads; one entry per CDR3 protein. This sample has 20,000 to 25,000 distinct CDR3 sequences, with about 4.7% found just once. As to time point: sample taken at primary tumor resection. No cell sorting; template was whole RNA from tumor, lung tissue or PBMC. Material: PBMCs, obtained at surgery. The receptors here all came from a male donor with early-stage non-small cell lung cancer.

The chain couples TRBV15 to TRBJ1-1; D is perhaps TRBD1 (5 bases). Trimming removed 0 bases at V and 1 base at J, with 6 bases between. The CDR3 runs 14 residues. CDR1 LNHNV and CDR2 YYDKDF come from the germline V gene (reference sequence). In DNA, the CDR3 is TGTGCCACCAGCAGAGATAGGGGGAACACTGAAGCTTTCTTT. The encoded protein is CATSRDRGNTEAFF.

This clonotype was picked up many times. The chain combines TRBV12-3 or TRBV12-4 with TRBJ2-1; D possibly corresponds to TRBD1 (6 bases). V was trimmed by 5 bases and J by 2 bases, leaving 16 bases between them. The CDR3 consists of 16 residues. CDR3 coding DNA: TGTGCCAGCAGTCGGCCAGGGGTCCCCACCTACAATGAGCAGTTCTTC. As protein: CASSRPGVPTYNEQFF.

This clonotype was observed at least ten times. The chain couples TRBV18 to TRBJ2-7; the match to TRBD1 covers 9 bases. The CDR3 consists of 14 residues. With V trimmed by 3 bases and J by 3 bases, 3 bases remained unmatched. Germline lookup yields CDR1 KGHSH and CDR2 LQKENI. The CDR3 sequence is CASSPGTGIYEQYF. Here the CDR3 DNA reads TGTGCCAGCTCACCCGGGACAGGGATCTACGAGCAGTACTTC.

At least ten counts were recorded for this clonotype. V and J are TRBV12-3 or TRBV12-4 and TRBJ1-4; D not certain. The ends were cut back, 6 bases at V and 8 bases at J, with 13 bases in the middle. The CDR3 consists of 13 residues. CDR3: CASSWGGWEKLFF. Written as DNA, the CDR3 is TGTGCCAGCAGCTGGGGAGGGTGGGAAAAACTGTTTTTT.

This clonotype was detected only a few times. J is TRBJ2-5 and V is TRBV7-9, with 8 bases fitting TRBD1. The J segment lost 5 bases and the V segment lost 3 bases, leaving 11 bases of the junction unmatched. Germline CDR1 SEHNR, CDR2 FQNEAQ (reference sequence). CDR3 length: 16 amino acids. The CDR3 loop is CASSFSDRGRLETQYF. The CDR3 DNA reads as TGTGCCAGCAGCTTCTCAGACAGGGGACGTTTGGAGACCCAGTACTTC.

Note on this clonotype: The junction shows a germline mismatch at one end, possibly a read error. The chain joins TRBV12-3 or TRBV12-4 to TRBJ2-1; D unclear. The CDR3 runs 11 residues. DNA of the CDR3: TGTTCCAGCAGTGACTACAATGAGCAGTTCTTC. Protein product: CSSSDYNEQFF.